The entry that follows covers one T cell receptor beta chain sequence. As yet, its antigen is unknown. The data derive from a study of cytotoxic CD8 clonotypes in ibrutinib-treated CLL. Study-level findings and limits: Age-matched healthy donor levels were exceeded by baseline clonality, which tracked circulating CD8+ T-cell counts.

PBMCs that had been cryopreserved were the source of about 2 micrograms of genomic DNA for TCR beta libraries. V gave up 7 bases and J gave up 6 bases; unmatched junction bases: 8. CDR1 is MNHEY, CDR2 SMNVEV, per germline (reference sequence). The CDR3 spans 15 residues. Assay: immunoSEQ multiplex PCR; the TCRdb copy retains only in-frame clones and omits some. Here the sample spans about 200,000 clones, around 70% being singletons. This clonotype originated in a human donor with chronic lymphocytic leukemia. This chain connects TRBV27 to TRBJ2-1; 11 bases fit TRBD2. The sequences come from PBMCs, collected after 24 months of ibrutinib treatment. CDR3 sequence reads: CASTHGTSGSNEQFF. The CDR3 coding sequence is TGTGCCAGCACCCATGGAACTAGCGGGAGCAATGAGCAGTTCTTC.